This T cell receptor (beta chain) is from a study of CD8 T cells in ankylosing spondylitis. General study points: Past research had described some motif variants in reactive arthritis synovial fluid and blood. Disease-linked clones reportedly showed significant enrichment in matched ankylosing spondylitis synovial fluid.

This clonotype was recorded at least ten times. Its matching antigen is unknown. Making use of molecular barcodes, quantitative 5'-RACE generated TCR beta libraries. TCRdb reanalysed the 5' RACE reads using MiXCR and keeps one entry per CDR3 protein. This sample has 130,000 or so distinct CDR3 sequences; around 7% occur once, and the top ten carry over 9%. Sample: blood, either unsorted or a sorted T cell fraction (not recorded which). This TCR was sampled from a male donor with ankylosing spondylitis or in good health (not recorded which).

Written as DNA, the CDR3 is TGTGCCATCAGGGACAGGGCTAACTATGGCTACACCTTC. Translated, it gives CAIRDRANYGYTF. V is TRBV10-3 and J is TRBJ1-2, with 8 bases identical to TRBD1. CDR1 is ENHRY, CDR2 SYGVKD, per germline. This CDR3 has 13 amino acids. The V segment lost 6 bases and the J segment 0 bases; nucleotides outside the gene matches: 0.